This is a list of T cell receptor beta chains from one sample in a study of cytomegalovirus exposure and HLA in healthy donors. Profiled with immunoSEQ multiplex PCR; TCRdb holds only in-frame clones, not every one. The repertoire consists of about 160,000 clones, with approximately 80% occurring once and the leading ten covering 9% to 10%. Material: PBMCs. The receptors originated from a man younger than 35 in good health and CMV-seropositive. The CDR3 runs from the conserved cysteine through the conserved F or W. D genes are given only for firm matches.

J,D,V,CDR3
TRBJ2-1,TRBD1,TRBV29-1,CSENPGQGREQFF
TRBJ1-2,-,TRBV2,CASSNDQRVNYGYTF
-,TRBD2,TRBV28,CASRQPGLEGEQYF
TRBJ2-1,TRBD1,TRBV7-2,CASSLAPGQDHEQFF
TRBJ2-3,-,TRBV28,CASSFGGGAVGTDTQYF
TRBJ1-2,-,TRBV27,CASSPLDNNYGYTF
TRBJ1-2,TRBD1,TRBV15,CATSRDRKGAFPGYTF
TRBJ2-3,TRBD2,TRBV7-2,CASSLPAGGVDTQYF
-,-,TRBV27,CASSLQGSSYEQYF
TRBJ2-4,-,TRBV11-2,CASSPPRETPHIQYF
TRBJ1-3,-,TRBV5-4,CASSPGSTPGNTIYF
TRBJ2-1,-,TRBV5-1,CASSWDISYNEQFF
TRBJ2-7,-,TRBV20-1,CSASMTATQYF
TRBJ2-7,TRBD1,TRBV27,CASSLRGTGGASQSYEQYF
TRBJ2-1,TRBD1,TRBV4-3,CSSSHASGTGEQFF
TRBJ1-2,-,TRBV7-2,CASSLLQGSQGGYTF
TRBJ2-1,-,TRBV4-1,CASSQVDILSFNEQFF
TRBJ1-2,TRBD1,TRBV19,CASSMWGTGDYGYTF
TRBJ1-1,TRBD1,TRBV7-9,CASSSRQGKGYTEAFF
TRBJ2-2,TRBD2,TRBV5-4,CASSWGLAGDSGELFF
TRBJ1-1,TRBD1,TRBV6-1,CASSEAIRGTEAFF
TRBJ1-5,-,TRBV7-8,CASSFNPRGEGNQPQHF
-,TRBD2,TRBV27,CASRGLAGEVRVGYEQYF
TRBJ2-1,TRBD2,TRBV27,CASSGGTSGSLEQFF
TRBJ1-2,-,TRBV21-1,CASSKVRDSRPCDGYTF
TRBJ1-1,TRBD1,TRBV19,CASKGPGQGRTEAFF
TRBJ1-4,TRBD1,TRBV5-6,CASSLIIGTGDVSNEKLFF
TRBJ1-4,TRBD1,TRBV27,CASGNRGADEKLFF
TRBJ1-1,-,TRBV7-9,CASSFEGVAEAFF
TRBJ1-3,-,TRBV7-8,CASSPQSHRAGNTIYF
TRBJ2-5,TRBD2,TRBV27,CASSQGLADQETQYF
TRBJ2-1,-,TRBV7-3,CASSLGGGEQFF
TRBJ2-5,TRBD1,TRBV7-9,CASSLVADRNGLETQYF
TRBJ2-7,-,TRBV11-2,CASSSSSYEQYF
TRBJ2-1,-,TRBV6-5,CASSYGSNEQFF
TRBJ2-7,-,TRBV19,CASSIGDSPSEQYF
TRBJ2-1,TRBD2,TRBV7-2,CASSKSGRLGNEQFF
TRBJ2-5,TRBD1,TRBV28,CASSRTGAGETQYF
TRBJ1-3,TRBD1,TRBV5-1,CASSIATGGSGNTIYF